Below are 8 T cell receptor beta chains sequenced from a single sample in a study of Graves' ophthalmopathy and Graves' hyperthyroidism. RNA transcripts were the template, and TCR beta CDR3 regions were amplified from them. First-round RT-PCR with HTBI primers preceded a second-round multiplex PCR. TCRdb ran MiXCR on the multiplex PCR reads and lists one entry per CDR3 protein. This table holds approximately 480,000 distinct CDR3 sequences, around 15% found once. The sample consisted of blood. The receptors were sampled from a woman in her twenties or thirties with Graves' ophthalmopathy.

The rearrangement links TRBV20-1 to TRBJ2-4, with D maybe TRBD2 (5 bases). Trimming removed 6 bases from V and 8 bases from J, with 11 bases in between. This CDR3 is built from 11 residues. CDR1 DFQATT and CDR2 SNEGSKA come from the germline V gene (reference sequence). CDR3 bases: TGCAGTGCCCTCCCGGGGTACATTCAGTACTTC. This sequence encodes CSALPGYIQYF.

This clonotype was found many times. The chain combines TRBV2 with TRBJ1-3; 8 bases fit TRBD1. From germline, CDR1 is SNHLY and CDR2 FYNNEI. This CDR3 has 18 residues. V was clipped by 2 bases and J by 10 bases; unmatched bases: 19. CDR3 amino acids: CASSESGQAFSSSWTIYF. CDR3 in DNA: TGTGCCAGCAGTGAATCGGGACAGGCTTTCTCTAGTAGTTGGACCATATATTTT.

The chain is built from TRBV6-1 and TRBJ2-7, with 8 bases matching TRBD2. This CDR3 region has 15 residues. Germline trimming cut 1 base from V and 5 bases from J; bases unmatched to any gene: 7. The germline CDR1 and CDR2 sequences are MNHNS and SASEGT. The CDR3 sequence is CASSEGGTRLNEQYF. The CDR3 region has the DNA TGTGCCAGCAGTGAAGGTGGGACTAGGTTGAACGAGCAGTACTTC.

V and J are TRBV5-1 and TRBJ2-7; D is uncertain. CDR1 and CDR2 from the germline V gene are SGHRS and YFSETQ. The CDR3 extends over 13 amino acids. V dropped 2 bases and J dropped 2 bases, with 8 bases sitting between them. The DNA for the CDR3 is TGCGCCAGCAGCTTTGGGATAGCCTACGAGCAGTACTTC. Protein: CASSFGIAYEQYF. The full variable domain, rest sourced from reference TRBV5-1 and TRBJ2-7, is KAGVTQTPRYLIKTRGQQVTLSCSPISGHRSVSWYQQTPGQGLQFLFEYFSETQRNKGNFPGRFSGRQFSNSRSEMNVSTLELGDSALYLCASSFGIAYEQYFGPGTRLTVT.

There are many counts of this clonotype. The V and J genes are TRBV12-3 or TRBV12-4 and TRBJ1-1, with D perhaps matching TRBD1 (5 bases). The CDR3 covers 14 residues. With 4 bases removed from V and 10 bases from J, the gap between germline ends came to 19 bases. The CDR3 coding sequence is TGTGCCAGCAGTTCCTGGGACCGACTATGGTCAGCTTTCTTT. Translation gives CASSSWDRLWSAFF.

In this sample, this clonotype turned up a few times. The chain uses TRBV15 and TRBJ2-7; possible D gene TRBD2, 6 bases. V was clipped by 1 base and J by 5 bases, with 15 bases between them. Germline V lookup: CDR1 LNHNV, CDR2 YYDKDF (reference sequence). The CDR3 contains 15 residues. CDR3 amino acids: CATSRVGRDLDEQYF. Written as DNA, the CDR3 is TGTGCCACCAGCAGAGTTGGTAGGGACTTGGACGAGCAGTACTTC.

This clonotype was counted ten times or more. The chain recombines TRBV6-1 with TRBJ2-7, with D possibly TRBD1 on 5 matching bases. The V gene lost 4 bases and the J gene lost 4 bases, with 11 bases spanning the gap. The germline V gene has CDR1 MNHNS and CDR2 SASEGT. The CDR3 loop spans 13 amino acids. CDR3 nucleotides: TGTGCCAGCAGTGGGACACGAGAATACGAGCAGTACTTC. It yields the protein CASSGTREYEQYF.

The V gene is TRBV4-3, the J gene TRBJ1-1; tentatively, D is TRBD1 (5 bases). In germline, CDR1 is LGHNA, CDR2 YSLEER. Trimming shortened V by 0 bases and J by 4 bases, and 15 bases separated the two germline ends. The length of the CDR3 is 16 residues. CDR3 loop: CASSQEFGALATEAFF. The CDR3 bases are TGCGCCAGCAGCCAAGAATTCGGGGCGTTGGCCACTGAAGCTTTCTTT.